This paragraph covers one TCR beta chain sequence. The source of the sample is a study of blood T cell repertoires in COVID-19. CDR1 is MNHEY and CDR2 is SVGAGI in the germline V gene. Deletions cut 2 bases from V and 0 bases from J, with 11 bases between. CDR3 length equals 16 residues. This table comes from immunoSEQ multiplex PCR, and its TCRdb copy is limited to in-frame clones, with some not included. The table records under 250,000 clones, around 87% of them present only once. The sequence came from a woman aged 70-85 years with active or convalescent COVID-19. The sequencing input was peripheral blood. The gene calls are TRBV6-5 and TRBJ1-3, with unresolved D. CDR3 region: CASSYGTRASGNTIYF. CDR3 DNA: TGTGCCAGCAGTTACGGCACTAGAGCCTCTGGAAACACCATATATTTT.